The 20 T cell receptor beta chains presented below share a single source sample, sequenced in a study of T cells after posttransplantation cyclophosphamide. The table came from immunoSEQ multiplex PCR; TCRdb's copy has only in-frame clones and leaves some out. The sample contains tens of thousands of clones, none of them singletons. The sequenced sample was PBMCs. The receptors derive from a woman aged 55-70 years in good health, CMV-negative, and a related stem cell transplant donor.

This clone was seen repeatedly, ten times or more. The rearrangement uses TRBV28 and TRBJ1-2; maybe TRBD1 (6 bases). The germline gives CDR1 MDHEN, CDR2 SYDVKM. V lost 0 bases and J 6 bases, leaving 20 bases between the germline ends. The CDR3 sequence is 17 residues long. DNA for the CDR3: TGTGCCAGCAGTTTATGGGGAGGGGACATCCGAGCGGATGGCTACACCTTC. This sequence encodes CASSLWGGDIRADGYTF.

This clone was observed at least ten times. The rearrangement links TRBV5-4 to TRBJ2-7, with a tentative D call TRBD2 (6 bases). In germline, CDR1 is SGHNT, CDR2 YYREEE (reference sequence). There are 15 residues in the CDR3. Trimming stripped 0 bases from V and 3 bases from J, with 13 bases between. The CDR3 region is CASSLGAGTHYEQYF. CDR3 coding DNA: TGTGCCAGCAGCTTGGGAGCTGGGACTCACTACGAGCAGTACTTC.

In its sample, this clone was seen many times. The V and J genes are TRBV2 and TRBJ2-4; a possible D gene is TRBD2 (6 bases). V lost 6 bases, J lost 12 bases, and 12 bases lay in between. CDR3 length: 11 residues. Germline V lookup: CDR1 SNHLY, CDR2 FYNNEI. The CDR3, as DNA: TGTGCCAGCAGACTTGGGACTTCTCAGTACTTC. Translation: CASRLGTSQYF.

This clone was counted ten times or more. The chain combines TRBV7-3 with TRBJ2-2, with D maybe TRBD1 (6 bases). The CDR3 consists of 14 residues. Trimming took 4 bases from V and 6 from J, leaving 12 bases between them. Germline CDR1 is SGHTA and CDR2 is FQGTGA. The CDR3: CASSWGKGAGELFF. For the CDR3, the DNA is TGTGCCAGCAGCTGGGGAAAGGGGGCCGGGGAGCTGTTTTTT.

This clone showed up many times. The gene calls are TRBV7-9 and TRBJ1-2; tentative D call: TRBD1 (5 bases). V was clipped by 6 bases and J by 0 bases, with 14 bases between them. This CDR3 has 15 amino acids. Germline V CDR1 and CDR2: SEHNR, FQNEAQ (reference sequence). The CDR3 region has the DNA TGTGCCAGCAGACGGGGGGAAAAAGCTAACTATGGCTACACCTTC. Translating it yields CASRRGEKANYGYTF.

This clone showed up many times. The chain has TRBV28 and TRBJ1-4; a possible D gene is TRBD1 (6 bases). Germline loops: CDR1 MDHEN, CDR2 SYDVKM. CDR3 length: 11 amino acids. Trimming took off 6 bases at V and 14 bases at J, with 13 bases between the two ends. The CDR3 DNA is TGTGCCAGCAGCTCCACAGGGTGGCTGTTTTTT. It translates to CASSSTGWLFF.

This clone came up many times. This chain links TRBV7-2 with TRBJ2-1; 7 nucleotides match TRBD2. CDR1 is SGHTA, CDR2 FQGNSA, per germline. This CDR3 region has 12 residues. V trimming: 4 bases; J trimming: 12 bases; junction bases outside the gene matches: 6. The CDR3 here is CASSYVGGGQFF. CDR3 bases: TGTGCCAGCAGCTATGTTGGGGGGGGGCAGTTCTTC.

This clone was counted only a few times. The chain recombines TRBV27 with TRBJ1-5; 7 bases line up with TRBD1. The germline gives CDR1 MNHEY, CDR2 SMNVEV (reference sequence). The CDR3 is made up of 15 amino acids. J gave up 6 bases and V 3 bases, and 8 bases lay outside the gene matches. CDR3 DNA: TGTGCCAGCAGTTTTCAGATTCCAGGGGGTCAGCCCCAGCATTTT. Its translation: CASSFQIPGGQPQHF.

The J gene is TRBJ1-6, the V gene TRBV2, with a possible D match to TRBD1 (6 bases). Germline CDR1 and CDR2: SNHLY and FYNNEI. Trimming shortened V by 2 bases and J by 9 bases, and 20 bases separated the two germline ends. CDR3 length: 17 amino acids. CDR3 sequence: CASSERVRQVVGSPLHF. The CDR3 DNA sequence: TGTGCCAGCAGTGAAAGGGTGAGACAGGTTGTTGGTTCACCCCTCCACTTT.

This clone was observed at least ten times. J is TRBJ2-3 and V is TRBV27; 9 bases line up with TRBD2. This CDR3 comprises 15 residues. Germline CDR1 reads MNHEY; CDR2 reads SMNVEV (reference sequence). Unmatched junction bases numbered 7, after V lost 5 bases and J lost 4 bases. The CDR3 loop reads CASSPRGGMADTQYF. The CDR3 DNA sequence: TGTGCCAGCAGTCCGCGGGGGGGCATGGCAGATACGCAGTATTTT.

In its sample, this clone was seen many times. The chain combines TRBV28 with TRBJ1-6, with D maybe TRBD1 (5 bases). Trimming shortened V by 2 bases and J by 17 bases, and 16 bases separated the two germline ends. The CDR3 length is 13 residues. Germline CDR1 reads MDHEN; CDR2 reads SYDVKM. CDR3 in amino acids: CASSLGFRQTFHF. In DNA, the CDR3 is TGTGCCAGCAGTTTAGGTTTCCGACAGACGTTCCACTTT.

This clone was detected many times. V is TRBV7-9 and J is TRBJ2-7; perhaps TRBD1 as D (6 bases). CDR1 is SEHNR and CDR2 is FQNEAQ in the germline V gene (reference sequence). This CDR3 spans 13 amino acids. Trimming cost V 6 bases and J 3 bases, with 12 bases left between them. The CDR3 nucleotides read TGTGCCAGCAGGTCCGGGACAAGCTACGAGCAGTACTTC. Translated, it gives CASRSGTSYEQYF.

The sample holds many counts of this clone. The V gene is TRBV5-4, the J gene TRBJ2-3; no clear D gene. This CDR3 has 13 residues. V dropped 2 bases and J dropped 8 bases, with 12 bases sitting between them. CDR1 is SGHNT, CDR2 YYREEE, per germline (reference sequence). The CDR3 DNA follows: TGTGCCAGCAGCTTAGACCCCACGGGTACGCAGTATTTT. Amino acid sequence: CASSLDPTGTQYF.

This clone was seen more than once but under ten times. The J gene is TRBJ2-1, the V gene TRBV2; 9 bases fit TRBD2. The CDR3 is made up of 14 amino acids. With 5 bases clipped from V and 14 bases from J, the junction kept 13 bases outside the gene matches. Per germline, CDR1 SNHLY and CDR2 FYNNEI. The CDR3, as DNA: TGTGCCAGCAGTTTTTCCCCCGGGACTAGCAAGAAGTTCTTC. Translating gives CASSFSPGTSKKFF.

This clone occurred many times. The J gene is TRBJ1-4, the V gene TRBV5-1; D ambiguous. Germline CDR1 SGHRS, CDR2 YFSETQ. The ends were cut back, 7 bases at V and 3 bases at J, with 10 bases in the middle. The CDR3 totals 13 residues. The CDR3 region is CASAREANEKLFF. In DNA form, the CDR3 reads TGCGCCAGCGCCCGGGAAGCTAATGAAAAACTGTTTTTT. Based on the CDR3 plus reference TRBV5-1 and TRBJ1-4, the full variable domain is KAGVTQTPRYLIKTRGQQVTLSCSPISGHRSVSWYQQTPGQGLQFLFEYFSETQRNKGNFPGRFSGRQFSNSRSEMNVSTLELGDSALYLCASAREANEKLFFGSGTQLSVL.

Ten or more counts support this clone. The chain is built from TRBV5-1 and TRBJ1-4; maybe TRBD1 (6 bases). Trimming pared 3 bases from V and 8 bases from J, leaving 14 bases between. The CDR3 runs to 14 residues. Germline CDR1 and CDR2: SGHRS and YFSETQ. The CDR3 protein is CASSYRGMWEKLFF. The CDR3, as DNA: TGCGCCAGCAGCTATAGGGGGATGTGGGAAAAACTGTTTTTT.

This clone has ten or more counts. The CDR3 sequence is CASSKRDGNQPQHF. The CDR3 region has the DNA TGTGCCAGCAGTAAGCGGGACGGGAATCAGCCCCAGCATTTT. J is TRBJ1-5 and V is TRBV28, with a weak D call TRBD1 (5 bases). Germline CDR1 MDHEN, CDR2 SYDVKM. V dropped 5 bases and J dropped 4 bases, with 12 bases sitting between them. The CDR3 totals 14 residues.

Written as DNA, the CDR3 is TGTGCCAGCAGCTCACCGGGAGCGGGAGGTCGGGAGACCCAGTACTTC. It translates to CASSSPGAGGRETQYF. J is TRBJ2-5 and V is TRBV7-6; 9 bases align to TRBD2. Germline trimming cut 4 bases from V and 5 bases from J; bases unmatched to any gene: 11. CDR3 size: 16 residues. Per the germline V gene, CDR1 is SGHVS and CDR2 is FNYEAQ.

This clone was counted many times. This chain links TRBV10-3 with TRBJ2-7; TRBD2 matches 8 bases. The CDR3 has 16 residues. Losses at the gene ends were 3 bases for V and 2 bases for J; bases not matched to a gene: 9. Germline V gene data show CDR1 as ENHRY and CDR2 as SYGVKD. The chain's CDR3 is CAISDPSGRGTYEQYV. DNA for the CDR3: TGTGCCATCAGTGACCCCTCCGGGAGGGGGACCTACGAGCAGTACGTC.

This clone was seen many times. The chain recombines TRBV4-2 with TRBJ2-2; the match to TRBD2 covers 13 bases. V lost 1 base and J lost 4; bases outside the gene matches: 0. The CDR3 extends over 16 amino acids. CDR1 is LGHNA and CDR2 is YNFKEQ in the germline V gene. This CDR3 reads CASSQGLAGGTGELFF. The CDR3 region has the DNA TGTGCCAGCAGCCAAGGACTAGCGGGAGGCACCGGGGAGCTGTTTTTT.